The 25 T cell receptor beta chains given below trace back to one sample, sequenced in a study of CD8 T cells in ankylosing spondylitis. MiXCR was run by TCRdb on the 5' RACE reads, yielding one entry per CDR3 protein. The sample consists of about 220,000 distinct CDR3 sequences, approximately 24% of them appearing once. Sequencing used blood, either unsorted or a sorted T cell fraction (not recorded which). The receptor source for this set is a male donor with ankylosing spondylitis or in good health (not recorded which).

This clonotype occurred many times. This chain connects TRBV28 to TRBJ2-7; 9 bases align to TRBD1. Germline V gene lookup returns CDR1 MDHEN and CDR2 SYDVKM. The CDR3 spans 16 residues. V shed 7 bases and J 5 bases; nucleotides not matched to a gene: 15. The DNA of the CDR3 is TGTGCCAGCACCTCCCTGTCCGGGACAGGGCTCCACGAGCAGTACTTC. Encoded protein: CASTSLSGTGLHEQYF.

This clonotype was seen ten or more times. CDR3 DNA sequence: TGCAGTGCTAATTTTGTGGGACTAAATGAGCAGTTCTTC. Translation gives CSANFVGLNEQFF. The chain has TRBV20-1 and TRBJ2-1; the match to TRBD2 covers 7 bases. Germline-derived CDR1 and CDR2 are DFQATT and SNEGSKA (reference sequence). CDR3 length: 13 residues. The V gene end was trimmed by 4 bases and the J gene end by 7 bases; junction bases not matched to a gene: 7.

In its sample, this clonotype was seen a few times. V gene TRBV9 combines with J gene TRBJ2-7; D is possibly TRBD1 (5 bases). V lost 2 bases, J lost 0 bases, and 9 bases lay in between. This CDR3 is built from 14 residues. The germline V gene encodes CDR1 SGDLS and CDR2 YYNGEE. CDR3 in amino acids: CASSVDGHSYEQYF. DNA for the CDR3: TGTGCCAGCAGCGTTGACGGACACTCCTACGAGCAGTACTTC.

This clonotype has only a few counts. This chain joins TRBV10-3 and TRBJ1-1, with 9 bases lining up with TRBD1. Germline CDR1 is ENHRY and CDR2 is SYGVKD. The CDR3 length is 12 residues. With V trimmed by 4 bases and J by 11 bases, 5 bases remained unmatched. CDR3 residues: CAISGTGGDAFF. CDR3 nucleotide sequence: TGTGCCATCAGTGGTACAGGGGGCGATGCTTTCTTT.

The chain employs TRBV20-1 and TRBJ1-1; maybe TRBD1 (5 bases). The germline CDR1 and CDR2 sequences are DFQATT and SNEGSKA (reference sequence). This CDR3 has 14 residues. Between the trimmed V and J ends, which lost 1 base and 0 bases, there was a span of 9 bases. This chain's CDR3 is CSARAGRMNTEAFF. The CDR3 nucleotides read TGCAGTGCTAGAGCGGGGCGGATGAACACTGAAGCTTTCTTT.

This chain links TRBV6-2 or TRBV6-3 with TRBJ1-2; the D gene is possibly TRBD1 (5 bases). Trimming cost V 5 bases and J 4 bases, with 11 bases left between them. The CDR3 is made up of 13 amino acids. In germline, CDR1 is MNHEY, CDR2 SVGEGT. CDR3 loop: CASSRDGTYGYTF. The CDR3 nucleotides are TGTGCCAGCAGTAGGGACGGAACCTATGGCTACACCTTC.

This clonotype was observed at least ten times. For the CDR3, the DNA is TGCGCCAGCAGTCCCGGGACTAGTTTTAACCCAGAGACCCAGTACTTC. Amino acid sequence: CASSPGTSFNPETQYF. The chain is built from TRBV5-1 and TRBJ2-5; 8 bases map to TRBD2. The junction had 13 bases not matched to a gene; V was cut back by 5 bases and J by 4 bases. There are 16 residues in the CDR3. Germline V CDR1 and CDR2: SGHRS, YFSETQ.

This clonotype occurred many times. CDR3 residues: CASKAGGAYNEQFF. The CDR3 bases are TGCGCCAGCAAAGCGGGAGGGGCCTACAATGAGCAGTTCTTC. The chain uses TRBV5-1 and TRBJ2-1, with 10 positions matching TRBD2. The V and J ends lost 6 bases and 2 bases, in that order; junction bases with no gene match: 2. CDR3 size: 14 residues. Germline CDR1 is SGHRS and CDR2 is YFSETQ.

This clonotype was observed many times. V and J are TRBV5-6 and TRBJ2-1; possibly TRBD1 for D (6 bases). From germline, CDR1 is SGHDT and CDR2 YYEEEE. V dropped 0 bases and J dropped 6 bases, with 13 bases sitting between them. The CDR3 contains 15 residues. CDR3 sequence: CASSLEPRGGNEQFF. The DNA of the CDR3 is TGTGCCAGCAGCTTGGAGCCGCGAGGGGGCAATGAGCAGTTCTTC. Using reference TRBV5-6 and TRBJ2-1 for the parts outside the CDR3, the full variable domain is DAGVTQSPTHLIKTRGQQVTLRCSPKSGHDTVSWYQQALGQGPQFIFQYYEEEERQRGNFPDRFSGHQFPNYSSELNVNALLLGDSALYLCASSLEPRGGNEQFFGPGTRLTVL.

This rearrangement joins TRBV29-1 to TRBJ2-1, with TRBD2 matching 10 bases. CDR1 and CDR2 from the germline V gene are SQVTM and ANQGSEA. CDR3 length: 15 amino acids. Losses at the gene ends were 4 bases for V and 9 bases for J; bases not matched to a gene: 12. The DNA of the CDR3 is TGCAGCGTTGTTCTACGGCTAGCGGGAGTGGGTGAGCAGTTCTTC. Amino acids: CSVVLRLAGVGEQFF.

The gene calls are TRBV12-3 or TRBV12-4 and TRBJ1-2; 9 bases map to TRBD1. The CDR3 consists of 13 residues. V was clipped by 5 bases and J by 7 bases; unmatched bases: 5. The CDR3 is CASSPGTGSGYTF. The CDR3 region has the DNA TGTGCCAGCAGTCCAGGGACAGGGTCTGGCTACACCTTC.

This sequence joins TRBV29-1 and TRBJ1-1; no definite D call. Germline V gene sequence: CDR1 SQVTM, CDR2 ANQGSEA. There are 12 residues in the CDR3. Between the trimmed V and J ends, which lost 7 bases and 1 base, there was a span of 10 bases. CDR3 in amino acids: CSGGGSNTEAFF. The CDR3 region has the DNA TGCAGCGGAGGCGGGTCGAACACTGAAGCTTTCTTT.

J is TRBJ1-1 and V is TRBV29-1; unclear D gene. V gave up 5 bases and J gave up 7 bases, with 23 bases separating them. The CDR3 is made up of 15 amino acids. Germline CDR1 reads SQVTM; CDR2 reads ANQGSEA. This CDR3 is CSVPRSVAAKSEAFF. The CDR3, as DNA: TGCAGCGTTCCCCGAAGCGTGGCAGCCAAAAGTGAAGCTTTCTTT.

This clonotype was picked up a small number of times. The chain joins TRBV10-3 to TRBJ2-7; 10 nucleotides agree with TRBD2. Losses at the gene ends were 6 bases for V and 4 bases for J; bases not matched to a gene: 3. The CDR3 runs 13 residues. Germline V gives CDR1 ENHRY, CDR2 SYGVKD. CDR3 amino acids: CAIRLTSGYEQYF. As DNA, the CDR3 is TGTGCCATCAGGTTGACTAGCGGGTACGAGCAGTACTTC.

The rearrangement joins TRBV12-3 or TRBV12-4 to TRBJ1-1; possibly TRBD1 for D (5 bases). Deletions cut 3 bases from V and 4 bases from J, with 12 bases between. The CDR3 has 14 amino acids. CDR3 nucleotides: TGTGCCAGCAGTTTGGACGGTAGGGGCACTGAAGCTTTCTTT. It encodes CASSLDGRGTEAFF.

This clonotype has just a few counts. The V and J genes are TRBV29-1 and TRBJ2-7; the match to TRBD2 covers 10 bases. The junction had 6 bases not matched to a gene; V was cut back by 6 bases and J by 1 base. There are 14 residues in the CDR3. CDR1 is SQVTM and CDR2 is ANQGSEA in the germline V gene. CDR3 in amino acids: CSVASGSVSYEQYF. The CDR3 nucleotides read TGCAGCGTAGCTAGCGGGAGTGTTTCCTACGAGCAGTACTTC.

The rearrangement links TRBV7-2 to TRBJ2-7; 8 positions agree with TRBD1. V trimming: 1 base; J trimming: 3 bases; junction bases outside the gene matches: 11. CDR1 is SGHTA and CDR2 is FQGNSA in the germline V gene. CDR3 size: 17 residues. The CDR3 is CASSLGEDREKGYEQYF. DNA of the CDR3: TGTGCCAGCAGCTTAGGGGAGGACAGGGAGAAGGGCTACGAGCAGTACTTC.

This clonotype was observed many times. The gene calls are TRBV6-5 and TRBJ1-2; D is possibly TRBD1 (5 bases). The CDR3 consists of 13 residues. The V gene's germline CDR1 is MNHEY and CDR2 SVGAGI. Between the trimmed V and J ends, which lost 0 bases and 6 bases, there was a span of 8 bases. This CDR3 is CASSYSGENGYTF. In DNA form, the CDR3 reads TGTGCCAGCAGTTACTCAGGGGAGAATGGCTACACCTTC.

This clonotype was picked up many times. The chain has TRBV18 and TRBJ2-5; D not resolved. Trimming removed 0 bases at V and 3 bases at J, with 8 bases between. Germline V lookup: CDR1 KGHSH, CDR2 LQKENI. This CDR3 spans 14 amino acids. CDR3 DNA: TGTGCCAGCTCACCACCGATGAGAGAAGAGACCCAGTACTTC. Translation: CASSPPMREETQYF.

A few counts support this clonotype. The chain joins TRBV20-1 to TRBJ2-7, with 10 bases that match TRBD2. V was clipped by 1 base and J by 4 bases; unmatched bases: 7. The CDR3 has 15 residues. CDR1 is DFQATT, CDR2 SNEGSKA, per germline (reference sequence). The chain's CDR3 is CSARVLRLAGYEQYF. For the CDR3, the DNA is TGCAGTGCTAGAGTCCTTCGACTAGCGGGTTACGAGCAGTACTTC.

This clonotype showed up just a few times. V is TRBV5-1 and J is TRBJ2-1; 10 bases match TRBD2. Germline V gives CDR1 SGHRS, CDR2 YFSETQ. After removal of 0 bases from V and 7 bases from J, the junction contained 7 bases not matched to a gene. CDR3 length equals 16 residues. In nucleotides, the CDR3 is TGCGCCAGCAGCTTGGGGGCTAGCGGGAGCAGGAATGAGCAGTTCTTC. The encoded protein is CASSLGASGSRNEQFF.

In its sample, this clonotype was seen once. This chain links TRBV6-1 with TRBJ2-7, with 9 bases aligning to TRBD2. Per the germline V gene, CDR1 is MNHNS and CDR2 is SASEGT. The trim removed 5 bases at V and 0 bases at J, leaving 8 bases unmatched. This CDR3 has 16 amino acids. The CDR3 protein is CASSKGSGSVSYEQYF. The CDR3 DNA is TGTGCCAGCAGTAAAGGTAGCGGGAGTGTCTCCTACGAGCAGTACTTC.

The chain employs TRBV9 and TRBJ2-1; 7 bases match TRBD2. This CDR3 is 17 amino acids long. The V segment lost 4 bases and the J segment 8 bases; nucleotides outside the gene matches: 18. Germline V gene lookup returns CDR1 SGDLS and CDR2 YYNGEE. The CDR3: CASSPGGGRFSFDEQFF. CDR3 nucleotide sequence: TGTGCCAGCAGCCCTGGGGGGGGACGATTCTCCTTCGATGAGCAGTTCTTC.

V and J are TRBV20-1 and TRBJ1-1; 10 bases map to TRBD1. Per the germline V gene, CDR1 is DFQATT and CDR2 is SNEGSKA (reference sequence). The CDR3 runs 13 residues. Trimming at V came to 5 bases and at J to 7 bases, leaving 7 bases not matched to a gene. The CDR3 DNA reads as TGCAGTGCTTCCCGACAGGGGGCTGTTGAAGCTTTCTTT. Its protein product is CSASRQGAVEAFF.

This clonotype was counted at least ten times. The rearrangement links TRBV24-1 to TRBJ2-1; D is possibly TRBD1 (6 bases). The CDR3 sequence is 16 residues long. CDR1 and CDR2 from the germline V gene are KGHDR and SFDVKD. With 1 base removed from V and 3 bases from J, the gap between germline ends came to 12 bases. The CDR3, as DNA: TGTGCCACCAGTGATTTAACAGGGAAATGCTACAATGAGCAGTTCTTC. Protein: CATSDLTGKCYNEQFF.